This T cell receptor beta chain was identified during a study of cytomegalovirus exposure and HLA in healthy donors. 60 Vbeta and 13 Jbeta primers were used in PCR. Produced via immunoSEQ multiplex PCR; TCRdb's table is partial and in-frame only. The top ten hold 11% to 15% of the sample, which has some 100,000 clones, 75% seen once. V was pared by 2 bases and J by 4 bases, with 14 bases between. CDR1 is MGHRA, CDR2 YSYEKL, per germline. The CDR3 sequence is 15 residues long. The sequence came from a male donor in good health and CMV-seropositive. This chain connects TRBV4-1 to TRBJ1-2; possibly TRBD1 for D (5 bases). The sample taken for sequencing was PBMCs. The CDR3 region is CASSQPPQGSYGYTF. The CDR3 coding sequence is TGCGCCAGCAGCCAACCACCCCAGGGTTCCTATGGCTACACCTTC.